The 15 T cell receptor beta chains given below trace back to one sample, sequenced in a study of blood T cells in healthy people across ages. Together with a sample-barcoded 5' primer, a J-beta primer mix was included in a second PCR lasting about 7 to 11 cycles. TCRdb fed the 5' RACE reads into MiXCR, producing one record per CDR3 protein. The table has under 2,000,000 distinct CDR3 sequences, less than 50% seen once. Sample: blood. The receptor set was obtained from a woman in her 40s in good health.

The V and J genes are TRBV29-1 and TRBJ2-1, with TRBD2 matching over 14 bases. The trim removed 1 base at V and 11 bases at J, leaving 10 bases unmatched. This CDR3 is built from 16 residues. Germline V lookup: CDR1 SQVTM, CDR2 ANQGSEA. CDR3 amino acids: CSVEGTSGGHLGKQFF. In nucleotides, the CDR3 is TGCAGCGTTGAAGGGACTAGCGGGGGGCACCTGGGTAAGCAGTTCTTC.

The V call is TRBV27, the J call TRBJ2-7; 8 bases match TRBD2. V lost 5 bases, J lost 7 bases, and 13 bases stayed unmatched. The CDR3 loop spans 15 amino acids. Per germline, CDR1 MNHEY and CDR2 SMNVEV (reference sequence). CDR3 in amino acids: CASSPGGLGTGEQYF. The CDR3 region has the DNA TGTGCCAGCAGTCCTGGGGGACTAGGGACGGGGGAGCAGTACTTC.

The J gene is TRBJ1-2, the V gene TRBV1; the table's D call TRBD1 went unverified against the DNA. TRBV1 is flagged as a pseudogene. This CDR3 is 13 amino acids long. The CDR3 DNA reads as TGCACCAGCAGCCAGCCCGGGACCTATGGCTACACCTTC. Translating gives CTSSQPGTYGYTF.

This clonotype occurred once. CDR3 sequence (DNA): TGTGCCAGCAGTTGGCAGGGGGCTGGGGCCAACGTCCTGACTTTC. It yields the protein CASSWQGAGANVLTF. V usage is TRBV7-6 and J usage is TRBJ2-6; 7 positions match TRBD1. This CDR3 is 15 amino acids long. V shed 6 bases, J shed 2 bases, and the junction held 4 bases outside the gene matches. Germline V gene data show CDR1 as SGHVS and CDR2 as FNYEAQ.

The chain recombines TRBV9 with TRBJ2-3; 10 bases are a match to TRBD2. The CDR3 totals 16 residues. CDR1 is SGDLS, CDR2 YYNGEE, per germline. With 0 bases clipped from V and 6 bases from J, the junction kept 7 bases outside the gene matches. In DNA, the CDR3 is TGTGCCAGCAGCGTAGGGAGCGGGGGGGCAAGGGATACGCAGTATTTT. Protein: CASSVGSGGARDTQYF.

The chain uses TRBV18 and TRBJ2-3; D gene ambiguous. The CDR3 has 13 amino acids. Between the trimmed V and J ends, which lost 3 bases and 4 bases, there was a span of 8 bases. Germline CDR1 and CDR2: KGHSH and LQKENI. The CDR3 spells CASSPIVADTQYF. CDR3 sequence (DNA): TGTGCCAGCTCACCGATTGTGGCAGATACGCAGTATTTT.

This chain links TRBV4-3 with TRBJ1-5; maybe TRBD1 (5 bases). The germline V and J ends were trimmed by 3 bases and 0 bases, with 18 bases remaining between them. This CDR3 contains 18 residues. Per germline, CDR1 LGHNA and CDR2 YSLEER. The CDR3 bases are TGCGCCAGCAGCCAGGATTGGGACGGAGAGAATAGCAATCAGCCCCAGCATTTT. Translation: CASSQDWDGENSNQPQHF.

The chain recombines TRBV7-2 with TRBJ2-5; 8 bases align to TRBD1. V shed 5 bases and J 6 bases; nucleotides not matched to a gene: 5. Germline CDR1 SGHTA, CDR2 FQGNSA. CDR3 length: 13 amino acids. CDR3 amino acids: CASSQWDRQTQYF. The CDR3, as DNA: TGTGCCAGCAGCCAATGGGACAGGCAGACCCAGTACTTC.

V and J are TRBV19 and TRBJ2-1; D uncertain. The CDR3 is 16 amino acids. Per germline, CDR1 LNHDA and CDR2 SQIVND (reference sequence). Trimming removed 3 bases from V and 1 base from J, with 13 bases in between. This CDR3 is CASSMRHSNSYNEQFF. In DNA form, the CDR3 reads TGTGCCAGTAGTATGCGCCACAGTAATTCCTACAATGAGCAGTTCTTC. The full variable domain, rest sourced from reference TRBV19 and TRBJ2-1, is DGGITQSPKYLFRKEGQNVTLSCEQNLNHDAMYWYRQDPGQGLRLIYYSQIVNDFQKGDIAEGYSVSREKKESFPLTVTSAQKNPTAFYLCASSMRHSNSYNEQFFGPGTRLTVL.

The chain is built from TRBV9 and TRBJ2-7; 7 nucleotides match TRBD1. The CDR3 extends over 18 amino acids. CDR1 SGDLS and CDR2 YYNGEE come from the germline V gene. Trimming took 1 base from V and 5 from J; bases not matched to a gene: 18. The chain's CDR3 is CASSVSPGGQTSLDEQYF. The CDR3 bases are TGTGCCAGCAGCGTATCCCCAGGGGGACAGACGTCCCTCGACGAGCAGTACTTC. Full variable domain (rest looked up from reference TRBV9 and TRBJ2-7): DSGVTQTPKHLITATGQRVTLRCSPRSGDLSVYWYQQSLDQGLQFLIQYYNGEERAKGNILERFSAQQFPDLHSELNLSSLELGDSALYFCASSVSPGGQTSLDEQYFGPGTRLTVT.

This clonotype has more than one count but fewer than ten. At one boundary the junction diverges from the germline segment, which might be a read error. This chain connects TRBV29-1 to TRBJ2-1; TRBD2 aligns across 10 bases. The CDR3 length is 15 residues. The germline CDR1 and CDR2 sequences are SQVTM and ANQGSEA. CDR3: CSLDGLAGVYNEQFF. CDR3 coding DNA: TGCAGCCTTGATGGTCTAGCGGGGGTCTACAATGAGCAGTTCTTC.

This clonotype was observed a single time. The CDR3 is CASSQEGPFLGEKLFF. DNA for the CDR3: TGTGCCAGCAGCCAAGAGGGGCCGTTCCTAGGGGAAAAACTGTTTTTT. The V and J genes are TRBV14 and TRBJ1-4; D perhaps matches TRBD1 (5 bases). The germline V gene encodes CDR1 SGHDN and CDR2 FVKESK. CDR3 length: 16 residues. Trimming removed 0 bases at V and 8 bases at J, with 16 bases between.

This chain connects TRBV6-2 or TRBV6-3 to TRBJ1-2; possible D gene TRBD1, 5 bases. The germline CDR1 and CDR2 sequences are MNHEY and SVGEGT. Trimming shortened V by 4 bases and J by 2 bases, and 8 bases separated the two germline ends. This CDR3 has 13 amino acids. This chain's CDR3 is CASSWGRNYGYTF. CDR3 DNA: TGTGCCAGCAGTTGGGGACGGAACTATGGCTACACCTTC.

This clonotype has at least ten counts. The rearrangement uses TRBV6-2 or TRBV6-3 and TRBJ1-5; 7 bases agree with TRBD1. Per the germline V gene, CDR1 is MNHEY and CDR2 is SVGEGT. The CDR3 is 15 amino acids. V was clipped by 5 bases and J by 7 bases; unmatched bases: 11. The CDR3 bases are TGTGCCAGCAGTCTTCCTAGGACAGGAAGACAGCCCCAGCATTTT. This encodes CASSLPRTGRQPQHF.

The V and J genes are TRBV29-1 and TRBJ2-1; D possibly uses TRBD1 or TRBD2 (5 bases each). The germline V and J ends were trimmed by 8 bases and 7 bases, with 15 bases remaining between them. CDR3 length equals 12 residues. CDR1 and CDR2 (germline): SQVTM, ANQGSEA. CDR3 nucleotide sequence: TGCAGCCCTAGAGGGGTGGGGAATGAGCAGTTCTTC. Amino acid sequence: CSPRGVGNEQFF.